This T cell receptor beta chain was sequenced in a study of vaccination and CD4 T cells after COVID-19. Looking at the study overall: Timing of post-vaccine sample collection was a median about 72 days after dose two, with a range of 14 to 241.

Study findings and constraints: Spike mono-reactive status applied to 304 of 307 vaccine-specific clones in convalescent patients.

This CDR3 has 18 residues. V lost 6 bases to trimming and J lost 0 bases; unmatched junction nucleotides: 8. CDR1 and CDR2 from the germline V gene are KGHDR and SFDVKD. As to time point: late sampling 161 to 241 days after vaccination in three convalescent patients. The sample's treatment: roughly 10-day PBMC culture with coronavirus spike peptide pools or control peptides (ViraFEST assay). Concerning this clonotype: The antigen is unknown.

Scientists ran DNA taken from cultured CD4+ T cells through the Oncomine TCR Beta short-read assay for sequencing. TCRdb reanalysed the PCR reads using MiXCR and keeps one entry per CDR3 protein. This sample carries tens of thousands of distinct CDR3 sequences, around two fifths of them seen once, and the ten largest clones take around 4.9%. This clonotype was sampled from a human donor who had recovered from COVID-19. The chain links TRBV24-1 to TRBJ2-6, with TRBD2 matching 9 bases. The sequencing here drew on CD4+ T cells from blood, cultured in vitro, taken about 7 months after SARS-CoV-2 vaccination. This CDR3 is CATSPSSGASSGANVLTF. The CDR3 coding sequence is TGTGCCACCAGTCCCTCTAGCGGGGCCTCCTCTGGGGCCAACGTCCTGACTTTC.